The 10 T cell receptor beta chains reported below all come from one sample, sequenced in a study of blood T cell repertoires in COVID-19. The repertoire was sequenced with immunoSEQ multiplex PCR; TCRdb's copy has only in-frame clones and lacks some. The table lists approximately 400,000 clones, around 87% of them singletons, with roughly 1.4% in the top ten. Sequencing used PBMCs or T cells enriched from blood (not recorded which). The receptors originated from a man in his thirties or forties who had recovered from COVID-19.

The rearrangement links TRBV19 to TRBJ2-6; D remains ambiguous. CDR3 length equals 12 residues. Looked up from germline, CDR1 is LNHDA and CDR2 is SQIVND (reference sequence). Between the trimmed V and J ends, which lost 8 bases and 0 bases, there was a span of 2 bases. The CDR3 reads CASRSGANVLTF. CDR3 coding DNA: TGTGCCAGTCGCTCTGGGGCCAACGTCCTGACTTTC.

This chain connects TRBV6-2 or TRBV6-3 to TRBJ1-5; 8 bases align to TRBD1. Germline assignment: CDR1 MNHEY and CDR2 SVGEGT. CDR3 length equals 17 residues. Germline trimming cut 5 bases from V and 1 base from J; bases unmatched to any gene: 10. The CDR3 is CASSHGQGGRSNQPQHF. The CDR3 coding sequence is TGTGCCAGCAGTCATGGACAGGGAGGTCGGAGCAATCAGCCCCAGCATTTT.

This sequence joins TRBV4-2 and TRBJ1-5, with D perhaps matching TRBD1 (5 bases). There are 18 residues in the CDR3. Germline V gives CDR1 LGHNA, CDR2 YNFKEQ. V was pared by 0 bases and J by 4 bases, with 19 bases between. CDR3 DNA: TGTGCCAGCAGCCAAGAGCCAGGAGGGGTAGGTGATAATCAGCCCCAGCATTTT. This encodes CASSQEPGGVGDNQPQHF.

This clone was seen a single time. V gene TRBV6-4 combines with J gene TRBJ2-2, with 11 nucleotides matching TRBD2. Germline V gene data show CDR1 as MRHNA and CDR2 as SNTAGT. CDR3 size: 16 residues. V was pared by 3 bases and J by 7 bases, with 7 bases of the junction left unmatched. CDR3 DNA: TGTGCCAGCAGTGAAGGGACTAGCGGCGGTGGCGGGGAGCTGTTTTTT. This sequence encodes CASSEGTSGGGGELFF.

V gene TRBV7-9 combines with J gene TRBJ2-6; no clear D. The CDR3 totals 17 residues. With 2 bases removed from V and 0 bases from J, the gap between germline ends came to 11 bases. The germline gives CDR1 SEHNR, CDR2 FQNEAQ (reference sequence). CDR3 amino acids: CASSLYSSSSGANVLTF. The CDR3 DNA is TGTGCCAGCAGCTTATACAGTTCCTCCTCTGGGGCCAACGTCCTGACTTTC.

The gene calls are TRBV15 and TRBJ1-6; no clear D. The length of the CDR3 is 16 residues. V was shortened by 6 bases and J by 3 bases, with 15 bases between the two germline ends. Per the germline V gene, CDR1 is LNHNV and CDR2 is YYDKDF (reference sequence). The chain's CDR3 is CATSISVNLYNSPLHF. For the CDR3, the DNA is TGTGCCACCAGTATATCAGTAAATCTCTATAATTCACCCCTCCACTTT.

CDR3 in amino acids: CASSQDPGGNYGYTF. The CDR3 DNA reads TGCGCCAGCAGCCAAGATCCTGGCGGGAACTATGGCTACACCTTC. This chain links TRBV4-3 with TRBJ1-2; D remains unclear. The germline CDR1 and CDR2 sequences are LGHNA and YSLEER. The CDR3 loop spans 15 amino acids. The ends were cut back, 0 bases at V and 2 bases at J, with 10 bases in the middle.

The CDR3 reads CASSYDRQVAGNTIYF. CDR3 sequence (DNA): TGTGCCAGCAGTTATGACCGACAGGTCGCCGGAAACACCATATATTTT. This chain links TRBV6-5 with TRBJ1-3; D might be TRBD1 (6 bases). This CDR3 spans 16 amino acids. Trimming stripped 3 bases from V and 4 bases from J, with 16 bases between. Germline-derived CDR1 and CDR2 are MNHEY and SVGAGI.

This clone showed up just once. This chain uses TRBV29-1 with TRBJ1-2; D remains unclear. This CDR3 is built from 8 residues. CDR1 is SQVTM, CDR2 ANQGSEA, per germline. V was pared by 6 bases and J by 9 bases, with 5 bases between. The CDR3, as DNA: TGCAGCGTCCCCAGCTACACCTTC. It is translated as CSVPSYTF.

The genes are TRBV30 and TRBJ2-1; possibly TRBD1 for D (5 bases). The CDR3 sequence is 14 residues long. The germline V gene has CDR1 GTSNPN and CDR2 SVGIG (reference sequence). Trimming left V 4 bases short and J 6 bases short, with 16 bases between. CDR3 nucleotide sequence: TGTGCCTGGACTCCAGGGTGGCAGACCAATGAGCAGTTCTTC. Translating it yields CAWTPGWQTNEQFF.